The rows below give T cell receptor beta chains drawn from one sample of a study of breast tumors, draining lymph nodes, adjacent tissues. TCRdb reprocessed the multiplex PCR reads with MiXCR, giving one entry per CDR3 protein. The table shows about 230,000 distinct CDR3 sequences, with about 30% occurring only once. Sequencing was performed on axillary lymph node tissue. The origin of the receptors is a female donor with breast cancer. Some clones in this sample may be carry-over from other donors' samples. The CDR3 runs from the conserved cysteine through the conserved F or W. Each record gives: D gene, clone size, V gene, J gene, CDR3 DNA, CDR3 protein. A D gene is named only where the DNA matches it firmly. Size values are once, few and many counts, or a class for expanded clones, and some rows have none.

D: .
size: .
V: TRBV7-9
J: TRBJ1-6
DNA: TGTGCCAGCAGCTTTAGGGACACCGATAATTCACCCCTCCACTTT
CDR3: CASSFRDTDNSPLHF

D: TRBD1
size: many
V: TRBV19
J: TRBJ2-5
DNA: TGTGCCAGTAGTATCCCGGACAGGGGGCTGGGAGGAGAAGAGACCCAGTACTTC
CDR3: CASSIPDRGLGGEETQYF

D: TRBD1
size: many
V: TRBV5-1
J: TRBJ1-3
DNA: TGCGCCAGCAGCCCAGACGGACAGGGGCATAGATATTTT
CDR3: CASSPDGQGHRYF

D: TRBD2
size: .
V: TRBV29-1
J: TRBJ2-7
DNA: TGCAGCCCCCGGGAGGGACTTTCCTACGAGCAGTACTTC
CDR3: CSPREGLSYEQYF

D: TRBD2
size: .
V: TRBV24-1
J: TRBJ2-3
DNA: TGTGCCACCAGTGACCCGTCGACTAGCGGGGCCACAGATACGCAGTATTTT
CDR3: CATSDPSTSGATDTQYF

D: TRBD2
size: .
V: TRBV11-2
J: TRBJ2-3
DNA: TGTGCCAGCAGCTTAAATCCACTAGCGGGAGGAGGGGTGCAGTATTTT
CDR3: CASSLNPLAGGGVQYF

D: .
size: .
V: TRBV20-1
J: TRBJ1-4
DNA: TGCAGTGCTAGGAGAATTGGGGGGGGGATGTCGGCTGATGAAAAACTGTTTTTT
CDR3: CSARRIGGGMSADEKLFF

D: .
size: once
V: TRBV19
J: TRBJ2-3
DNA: TGTGCCAGTAGTGTAACAGGGTCTGATGATACGCAGTATTTT
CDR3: CASSVTGSDDTQYF

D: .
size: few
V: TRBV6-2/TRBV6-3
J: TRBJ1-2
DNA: TGTGCCAGCAGTGAGACCCCGGGACGGAACTATGGCTACACCTTC
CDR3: CASSETPGRNYGYTF

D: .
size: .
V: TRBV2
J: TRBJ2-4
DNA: TGTGCCAGCAGTCGTAGGGGGTCAATTCAGTACTTC
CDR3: CASSRRGSIQYF

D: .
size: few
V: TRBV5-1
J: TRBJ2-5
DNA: TGCGCCAGCAGCTCCCGGGGGCGTCAAGACACCCAGTACTTC
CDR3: CASSSRGRQDTQYF

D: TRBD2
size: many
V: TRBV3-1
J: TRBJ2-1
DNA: TGTGCCAGCAGCCGACGCGGCGCGGGAGGGTATCTCTTCTTC
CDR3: CASSRRGAGGYLFF

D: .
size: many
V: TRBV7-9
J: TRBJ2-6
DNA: TGTGCCAGCAGCTTAGAAAAGGCCGGGACGAGGGCCAACGTCCTGACTTTC
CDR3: CASSLEKAGTRANVLTF

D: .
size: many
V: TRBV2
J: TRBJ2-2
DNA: TGTGCCAGCATGGGGGCCATGGAGCTGTTTTTT
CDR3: CASMGAMELFF